The 24 T cell receptor beta chains in this list originate from one sample, sequenced in a study of blood T cell repertoires in COVID-19. Clones were sequenced by immunoSEQ multiplex PCR, and TCRdb holds only the in-frame ones, with some missing. The sample includes a few hundred thousand clones, roughly nine tenths of them seen just once. Sequencing input: peripheral blood. All receptors come from a woman aged 35 to 49 who had recovered from COVID-19.

CDR3 nucleotide sequence: TGTGCCTGGAACCTTCCCCAGGGAAGGGGCACTGAAGCTTTCTTT. Its protein is CAWNLPQGRGTEAFF. The V and J genes are TRBV30 and TRBJ1-1, with D possibly matching TRBD1 (5 bases). Trimming removed 4 bases from V and 4 bases from J, with 19 bases in between. CDR1 and CDR2 (germline): GTSNPN, SVGIG (reference sequence). The CDR3 loop spans 15 amino acids.

The CDR3 spells CASTPPRASGQETQYF. The CDR3 DNA reads TGTGCCAGCACCCCCCCCCGGGCTAGCGGACAAGAGACCCAGTACTTC. The chain has TRBV5-4 and TRBJ2-5, with 7 nucleotides matching TRBD2. CDR1 and CDR2 (germline): SGHNT, YYREEE (reference sequence). Trimming removed 6 bases from V and 2 bases from J; junction bases left unmatched: 13. The CDR3 has 16 residues.

A word on this clone: The same CDR3 arises from other DNA sequences in this sample as well. The genes are TRBV19 and TRBJ1-5, with a possible D match to TRBD1 (6 bases). V dropped 4 bases and J dropped 1 base, with 8 bases sitting between them. This CDR3 has 14 residues. Germline CDR1 reads LNHDA; CDR2 reads SQIVND (reference sequence). The DNA for the CDR3 is TGTGCCAGTAGTAAGGGGGACAGCAATCAGCCCCAGCATTTT. As protein: CASSKGDSNQPQHF. Together with reference TRBV19 and TRBJ1-5, the CDR3 gives the full variable domain: DGGITQSPKYLFRKEGQNVTLSCEQNLNHDAMYWYRQDPGQGLRLIYYSQIVNDFQKGDIAEGYSVSREKKESFPLTVTSAQKNPTAFYLCASSKGDSNQPQHFGDGTRLSIL.

This clone was found a few times. The chain combines TRBV28 with TRBJ1-3, with D unresolved. This CDR3 is built from 15 residues. Germline values: CDR1 MDHEN, CDR2 SYDVKM. V was pared by 7 bases and J by 0 bases, with 13 bases between. The DNA for the CDR3 is TGTGCCAGCATGGGCGAACGGTACTCTGGAAACACCATATATTTT. Encoded protein: CASMGERYSGNTIYF.

This chain uses TRBV9 with TRBJ2-5; TRBD1 matches 7 bases. The length of the CDR3 is 15 residues. V shed 3 bases, J shed 1 base, and the junction held 6 bases outside the gene matches. Per the germline V gene, CDR1 is SGDLS and CDR2 is YYNGEE. The CDR3 DNA is TGTGCCAGCAGCGAGAGGGGGACAGTCCAAGAGACCCAGTACTTC. Its translation: CASSERGTVQETQYF.

This clone was counted a few times. Distinct nucleotide sequences in the sample also encode this CDR3. The chain employs TRBV3-1 (or the pseudogene TRBV3-2) and TRBJ2-2; TRBD2 agrees at 12 bases. Losses at the gene ends were 3 bases for V and 5 bases for J; bases not matched to a gene: 4. Germline CDR1 and CDR2: LGHDT and YNNKEL (reference sequence). The CDR3 sequence is 16 residues long. For the CDR3, the DNA is TGTGCCAGCAGCCACCCCGGGACTAGCGGGACCGGGGAGCTGTTTTTT. It yields the protein CASSHPGTSGTGELFF.

This clone has a handful of counts. The chain links TRBV5-5 to TRBJ1-4; D gene uncertain. Germline loops: CDR1 SGHKS, CDR2 YYEKEE (reference sequence). This CDR3 has 15 residues. Trimming took 2 bases from V and 0 from J, leaving 8 bases between them. The CDR3 is CASSLSITTNEKLFF. CDR3 bases: TGTGCCAGCAGCTTATCTATCACAACTAATGAAAAACTGTTTTTT.

V is TRBV4-1 and J is TRBJ1-3; D possibly corresponds to TRBD1 (6 bases). Per germline, CDR1 MGHRA and CDR2 YSYEKL. V was pared by 5 bases and J by 1 base, with 12 bases between. The CDR3 is 15 residues long. The CDR3 nucleotides read TGCGCCAGCAGCTCCTTTGGACAGTCTGGAAACACCATATATTTT. It specifies CASSSFGQSGNTIYF.

The chain links TRBV7-9 to TRBJ2-1; 10 bases are shared with TRBD1. Germline CDR1 and CDR2: SEHNR and FQNEAQ (reference sequence). The trim removed 6 bases at V and 7 bases at J, leaving 9 bases unmatched. The CDR3 length is 15 residues. The CDR3 nucleotides read TGTGCCAGCAGTCTTCACCGGACAGGGGGGAATGAGCAGTTCTTC. This encodes CASSLHRTGGNEQFF.

The gene calls are TRBV30 and TRBJ1-1; 9 bases are shared with TRBD1. Looked up from germline, CDR1 is GTSNPN and CDR2 is SVGIG (reference sequence). The CDR3 is 15 amino acids. Unmatched junction bases numbered 7, after V lost 2 bases and J lost 3 bases. The CDR3 nucleotides are TGTGCCTGGAGTAAAACAGGGGGCTCGTACACTGAAGCTTTCTTT. It codes for CAWSKTGGSYTEAFF. Variable domain in full (rest from reference TRBV30 and TRBJ1-1): SQTIHQWPATLVQPVGSPLSLECTVEGTSNPNLYWYRQAAGRGLQLLFYSVGIGQISSEVPQNLSASRPQDRQFILSSKKLLLSDSGFYLCAWSKTGGSYTEAFFGQGTRLTVV.

The genes are TRBV7-2 and TRBJ2-3; 8 bases are shared with TRBD2. CDR3 length: 14 residues. Germline V gene lookup returns CDR1 SGHTA and CDR2 FQGNSA. Trimming at V came to 6 bases and at J to 5 bases, leaving 7 bases not matched to a gene. The chain's CDR3 is CASRGTRFGDTQYF. The CDR3 coding sequence is TGTGCCAGCAGGGGGACTAGATTTGGAGATACGCAGTATTTT.

This rearrangement joins TRBV6-5 to TRBJ1-3, with D uncertain. V was shortened by 6 bases and J by 4 bases, with 7 bases between the two germline ends. The CDR3 is 12 residues long. The germline V gene encodes CDR1 MNHEY and CDR2 SVGAGI. The CDR3 sequence is CASRSSGNTIYF. CDR3 nucleotide sequence: TGTGCCAGCAGATCTTCCGGAAACACCATATATTTT.

This chain links TRBV7-9 with TRBJ2-7; TRBD1 matches at 8 bases. CDR3 length: 14 residues. CDR1 is SEHNR, CDR2 FQNEAQ, per germline (reference sequence). V lost 2 bases and J lost 5; bases outside the gene matches: 5. The CDR3 DNA reads as TGTGCCAGCAGCTTAAGGCAGGGGGCAGACGAGCAGTACTTC. Its translation: CASSLRQGADEQYF.

V is TRBV30 and J is TRBJ2-7; TRBD2 aligns across 7 bases. This CDR3 comprises 15 residues. The V segment lost 2 bases and the J segment 2 bases; nucleotides outside the gene matches: 9. CDR1 and CDR2 (germline): GTSNPN, SVGIG (reference sequence). CDR3 amino acids: CAWSWLAGATYEQYF. As DNA, the CDR3 is TGTGCCTGGAGTTGGTTAGCGGGTGCCACCTACGAGCAGTACTTC.

The chain combines TRBV27 with TRBJ2-2, with 7 bases matching TRBD1. CDR3 length: 13 amino acids. Germline CDR1 MNHEY, CDR2 SMNVEV (reference sequence). J was trimmed by 6 bases and V by 5 bases; bases with no gene match: 3. The CDR3 DNA is TGTGCCAGCAGTATAGACAGGGCCGGGGAGCTGTTTTTT. Residues: CASSIDRAGELFF.

The chain couples TRBV9 to TRBJ2-6; no clear D gene. This CDR3 has 12 residues. CDR1 and CDR2 (germline): SGDLS, YYNGEE. Trimming stripped 7 bases from V and 2 bases from J, with 4 bases between. The CDR3 DNA reads TGTGCCAGCGGAGCTGGGGCCAACGTCCTGACTTTC. It specifies CASGAGANVLTF.

The chain is built from TRBV6-5 and TRBJ2-7; D is ambiguous. This CDR3 spans 11 amino acids. Germline V gene data show CDR1 as MNHEY and CDR2 as SVGAGI. The germline V and J ends were trimmed by 4 bases and 4 bases, with 5 bases remaining between them. The CDR3 reads CASSFLYEQYF. CDR3 bases: TGTGCCAGCAGTTTTCTTTACGAGCAGTACTTC.

On this clone itself: At one of its ends the junction is not consistent with the germline gene, which may arise from a read error. The chain combines TRBV11-2 with TRBJ1-2; D might be TRBD1 (6 bases). Germline CDR1 is SGHAT and CDR2 is FQNNGV. The CDR3 is made up of 16 amino acids. The DNA for the CDR3 is TGTGCCAGCCGCTTTAAGGACAGCCCCTTTAACTATGGCTACACCTTC. Its protein is CASRFKDSPFNYGYTF.

The genes are TRBV20-1 and TRBJ2-7; 12 nucleotides match TRBD2. The junction had 7 bases not matched to a gene; V was cut back by 3 bases and J by 4 bases. This CDR3 contains 15 residues. CDR1 is DFQATT, CDR2 SNEGSKA, per germline (reference sequence). This CDR3 reads CSASSPTSGGYEQYF. CDR3 sequence (DNA): TGCAGTGCTAGTTCCCCGACTAGCGGGGGATACGAGCAGTACTTC.

The chain is built from TRBV6-5 and TRBJ1-1; the match to TRBD1 covers 7 bases. Germline CDR1 and CDR2: MNHEY and SVGAGI. The CDR3 spans 13 residues. The J segment lost 5 bases and the V segment lost 8 bases, leaving 8 bases of the junction unmatched. The CDR3 sequence is CASRSGGSTEAFF. In DNA, the CDR3 is TGTGCCAGCCGGTCAGGGGGTAGTACTGAAGCTTTCTTT.

J is TRBJ2-7 and V is TRBV19; unclear D gene. The CDR3 contains 14 residues. In germline, CDR1 is LNHDA, CDR2 SQIVND (reference sequence). V gave up 1 base and J gave up 4 bases, with 11 bases separating them. The CDR3 loop is CASSIALLSYEQYF. CDR3 nucleotide sequence: TGTGCCAGTAGTATAGCCTTGCTAAGTTACGAGCAGTACTTC.

V usage is TRBV7-9 and J usage is TRBJ2-3, with TRBD2 as a possible D gene (7 bases). Germline V CDR1 and CDR2: SEHNR, FQNEAQ (reference sequence). The CDR3 is made up of 16 amino acids. V lost 1 base and J 0 bases, leaving 11 bases between the germline ends. The CDR3: CASSLVGGDSTDTQYF. CDR3 nucleotides: TGTGCCAGCAGCTTAGTAGGGGGGGATAGCACAGATACGCAGTATTTT.

The V and J genes are TRBV4-2 and TRBJ2-1; 12 nucleotides line up with TRBD2. The CDR3 runs to 17 residues. CDR1 and CDR2 (germline): LGHNA, YNFKEQ. Trimming at V came to 1 base and at J to 8 bases, leaving 9 bases not matched to a gene. CDR3 DNA sequence: TGTGCCAGCAGCCAAGTAGGGTACCTAGCGGGAGGGGATGAGCAGTTCTTC. The encoded protein is CASSQVGYLAGGDEQFF.

The chain uses TRBV29-1 and TRBJ2-7, with 9 bases identical to TRBD1. With 3 bases clipped from V and 3 bases from J, the junction kept 6 bases outside the gene matches. This CDR3 region has 14 residues. Germline V CDR1 and CDR2: SQVTM, ANQGSEA. The CDR3: CSVDFRGQGYEQYF. CDR3 DNA: TGCAGCGTTGATTTCAGGGGACAGGGCTACGAGCAGTACTTC.